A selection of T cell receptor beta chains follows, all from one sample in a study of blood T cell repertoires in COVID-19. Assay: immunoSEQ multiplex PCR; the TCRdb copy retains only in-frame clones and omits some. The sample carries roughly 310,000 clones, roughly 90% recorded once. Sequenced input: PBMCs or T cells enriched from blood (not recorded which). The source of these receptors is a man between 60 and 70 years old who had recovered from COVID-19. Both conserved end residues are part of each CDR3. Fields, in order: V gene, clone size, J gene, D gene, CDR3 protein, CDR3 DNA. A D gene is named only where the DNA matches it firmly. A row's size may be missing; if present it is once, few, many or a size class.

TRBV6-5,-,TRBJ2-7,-,CASRILDSSEQYF,TGTGCCAGCAGAATTCTAGATTCCAGCGAGCAGTACTTC
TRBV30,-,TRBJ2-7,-,CAWSVSRDYEQYF,TGTGCCTGGAGTGTCTCCAGGGACTACGAGCAGTACTTC
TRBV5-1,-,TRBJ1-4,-,CASSFGGRSNEKLFF,TGCGCCAGCAGCTTTGGGGGCAGATCTAATGAAAAACTGTTTTTT
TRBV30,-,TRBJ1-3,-,CAWAPRVSGNTIYF,TGTGCCTGGGCCCCGAGGGTGTCGGGAAACACCATATATTTT
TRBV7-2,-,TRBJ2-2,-,CASQTGWSGELFF,TGTGCCAGCCAAACGGGGTGGTCCGGGGAGCTGTTTTTT
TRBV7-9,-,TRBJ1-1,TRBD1,CASSRDRAAFF,TGTGCCAGCAGCCGAGACAGGGCAGCTTTCTTT
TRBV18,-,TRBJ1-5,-,CASSPRGGVQPQHF,TGTGCCAGCTCACCAAGGGGGGGAGTTCAGCCCCAGCATTTT
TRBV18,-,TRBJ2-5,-,CASSPIRTGQETQYF,TGTGCCAGCTCACCGATTCGTACAGGTCAAGAGACCCAGTACTTC
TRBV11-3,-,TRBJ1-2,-,CASSLSVESYTF,TGTGCCAGCAGCTTATCCGTGGAGAGCTACACCTTC
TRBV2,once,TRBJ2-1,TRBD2,CASSESGSGRQQFF,TGTGCCAGCAGTGAGAGTGGTAGCGGGAGGCAGCAGTTCTTC
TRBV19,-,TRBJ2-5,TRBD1,CASSMTGYMQETQYF,TGTGCCAGTAGTATGACAGGGTACATGCAAGAGACCCAGTACTTC
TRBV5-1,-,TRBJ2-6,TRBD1,CASSAGTELISGANVLTF,TGCGCCAGCAGCGCCGGGACAGAACTTATCTCTGGGGCCAACGTCCTGACTTTC
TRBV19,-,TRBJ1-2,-,CASRPGWDYGYTF,TGTGCCAGTAGACCAGGGTGGGACTATGGCTACACCTTC
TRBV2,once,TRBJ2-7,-,CASRLEAYEQYF,TGTGCCAGCAGACTCGAAGCCTACGAGCAGTACTTC
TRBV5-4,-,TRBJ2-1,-,CASSLPLSGSSYNEQFF,TGTGCCAGCAGCTTGCCCCTCAGCGGGTCTTCCTACAATGAGCAGTTCTTC
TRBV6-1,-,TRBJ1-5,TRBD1,CASSAYRRDSRVDQPQHF,TGTGCCAGCAGTGCATACCGAAGGGACAGCAGGGTTGATCAGCCCCAGCATTTT
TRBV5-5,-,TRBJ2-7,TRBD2,CASSSTSGRAYEQYF,TGTGCCAGCAGCTCGACTAGCGGGAGGGCCTACGAGCAGTACTTC
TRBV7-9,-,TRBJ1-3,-,CASSLTGPSGNTIYF,TGTGCCAGCAGCTTGACAGGCCCCTCTGGAAACACCATATATTTT
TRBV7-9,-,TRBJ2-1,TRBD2,CASSKERTSGYNEQFF,TGTGCCAGCAGCAAAGAGAGGACTAGCGGTTACAATGAGCAGTTCTTC
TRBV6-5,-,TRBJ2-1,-,CASSYGSDRYNEQFF,TGTGCCAGCAGTTACGGCAGCGACCGCTACAATGAGCAGTTCTTC
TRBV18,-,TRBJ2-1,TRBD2,CASSQGLAGDSYNEQFF,TGTGCCAGCTCACAAGGACTAGCGGGGGACTCCTACAATGAGCAGTTCTTC
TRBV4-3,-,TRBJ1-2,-,CASSQDAATNYGYTF,TGCGCCAGCAGCCAAGATGCGGCCACTAACTATGGCTACACCTTC
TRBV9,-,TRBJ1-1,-,CASSVVRGSTEAFF,TGTGCCAGCAGCGTAGTTCGGGGGAGCACTGAAGCTTTCTTT
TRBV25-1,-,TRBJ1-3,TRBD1,CASRQQGGGNTIYF,TGTGCCAGCAGACAACAGGGGGGTGGAAACACCATATATTTT
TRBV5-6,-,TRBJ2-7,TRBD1,CASSVRGRGSYEQYF,TGTGCCAGCAGCGTCAGGGGGCGAGGTTCTTACGAGCAGTACTTC
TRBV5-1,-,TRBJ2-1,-,CASSLGNSYNEQFF,TGCGCCAGCAGCCTCGGGAATTCCTACAATGAGCAGTTCTTC
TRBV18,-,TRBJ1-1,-,CASSPGQSLRRTEAFF,TGTGCCAGCTCACCCGGACAGTCCCTCCGTCGGACTGAAGCTTTCTTT
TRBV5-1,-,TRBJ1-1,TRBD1,CASSRGQINTEAFF,TGCGCCAGCAGCCGGGGACAGATAAACACTGAAGCTTTCTTT
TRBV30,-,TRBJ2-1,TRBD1,CAWSPGLTGVPDEQFF,TGTGCCTGGAGTCCGGGATTGACAGGGGTCCCTGATGAGCAGTTCTTC
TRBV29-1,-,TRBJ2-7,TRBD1,CSVKTGLVYEQYF,TGCAGCGTCAAGACAGGGCTTGTCTACGAGCAGTACTTC
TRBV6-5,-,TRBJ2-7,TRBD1,CASSRYPGTDEQYF,TGTGCCAGCAGCCGTTACCCCGGGACAGACGAGCAGTACTTC
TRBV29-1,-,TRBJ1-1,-,CSVVFPREAFF,TGCAGCGTTGTGTTCCCCCGTGAAGCTTTCTTT
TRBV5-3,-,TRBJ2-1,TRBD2,CARSLFSQVSGSNEQFF,TGTGCCAGAAGCTTGTTCTCACAAGTTAGCGGGAGCAATGAGCAGTTCTTC
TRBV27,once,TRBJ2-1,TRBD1,CASGQGGRNEQFF,TGTGCCAGCGGACAGGGGGGGCGGAATGAGCAGTTCTTC
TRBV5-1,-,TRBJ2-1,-,CASSLNRQSSYNEQFF,TGCGCCAGCAGTCTCAACAGGCAGAGCTCCTACAATGAGCAGTTCTTC
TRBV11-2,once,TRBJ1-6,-,CASSLLRTGRSSYNSPLHF,TGTGCCAGCAGCCTCCTCCGGACTGGAAGAAGCTCCTATAATTCACCCCTCCACTTT
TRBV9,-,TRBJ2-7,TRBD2,CASSVGRLAGAVIYEQYF,TGTGCCAGCAGCGTAGGAAGGCTAGCGGGAGCGGTGATCTACGAGCAGTACTTC
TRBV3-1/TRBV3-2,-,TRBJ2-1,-,CASSRDYYPYNEQFF,TGTGCCAGCTCTAGAGACTATTACCCCTACAATGAGCAGTTCTTC
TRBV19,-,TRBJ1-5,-,CASSVRGVSNQPQHF,TGTGCCAGTAGTGTCAGGGGAGTTAGCAATCAGCCCCAGCATTTT
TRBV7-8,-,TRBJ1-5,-,CASSLGTGGNQPQHF,TGTGCCAGCAGCTTAGGCACAGGAGGCAATCAGCCCCAGCATTTT
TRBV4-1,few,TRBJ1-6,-,CASSQDSRKNSPLHF,TGCGCCAGCAGCCAAGACAGCAGGAAGAATTCACCCCTCCACTTT
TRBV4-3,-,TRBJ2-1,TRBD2,CASSQGLLRGGQAYEQFF,TGCGCCAGCAGCCAAGGCTTGCTCCGGGGGGGCCAAGCCTATGAGCAGTTCTTC
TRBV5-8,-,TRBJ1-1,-,CASSLVRVDEAFF,TGTGCCAGCAGCTTGGTCCGGGTAGATGAAGCTTTCTTT
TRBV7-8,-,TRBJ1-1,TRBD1,CASSFQGGTEAFF,TGTGCCAGCAGCTTCCAGGGGGGCACTGAAGCTTTCTTT
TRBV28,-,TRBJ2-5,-,CASSTQEKETQYF,TGTGCCAGCAGTACACAAGAAAAAGAGACCCAGTACTTC
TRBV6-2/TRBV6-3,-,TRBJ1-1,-,CASSPTGLIEAFF,TGTGCCAGCAGTCCAACAGGACTAATTGAAGCTTTCTTT